The clone carrying this T cell receptor beta chain was detected a few times. Trimming removed 4 bases from V and 3 bases from J; junction bases left unmatched: 5. Germline-derived CDR1 and CDR2 are SSHAT and FNYEAQ (reference sequence). The length of the CDR3 is 16 residues. The entry originates in a study of sequential checkpoint blockade in melanoma. About the research overall: Each arm's sequence ended with maintenance nivolumab. Under 25 patients had matched tumor biopsies before treatment and at week 13 after nivolumab or ipilimumab alone. TCRbeta immunosequencing was performed on DNA from roughly 90 pretreatment melanoma tumor samples.

Measured with immunoSEQ multiplex PCR; TCRdb has only the in-frame clones, and not every one. The data contain about 5,600 clones, approximately 35% of them singletons. Specified treatment: randomized to nivolumab then ipilimumab (arm A) or the reverse (arm B). This specimen was tumor tissue (inferred from file names), taken from a patient given nivolumab and ipilimumab in sequence. The chain links TRBV7-7 to TRBJ2-3, with 12 bases that match TRBD2. The sequence came from a human donor with melanoma. CDR3 amino acids: CASSYPTSGRTDTQYF. CDR3 DNA sequence: TGTGCCAGCAGCTACCCGACTAGCGGGAGAACAGATACGCAGTATTTT.